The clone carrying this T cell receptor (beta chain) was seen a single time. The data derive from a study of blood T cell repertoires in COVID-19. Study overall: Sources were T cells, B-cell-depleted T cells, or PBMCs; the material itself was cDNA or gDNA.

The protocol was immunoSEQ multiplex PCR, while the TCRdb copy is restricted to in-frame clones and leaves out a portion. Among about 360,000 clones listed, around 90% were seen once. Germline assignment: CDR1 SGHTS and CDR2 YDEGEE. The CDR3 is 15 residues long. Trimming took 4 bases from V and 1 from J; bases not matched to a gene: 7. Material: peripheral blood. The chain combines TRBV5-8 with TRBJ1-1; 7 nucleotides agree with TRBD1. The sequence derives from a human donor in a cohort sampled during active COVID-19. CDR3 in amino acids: CASSQGVRRNTEAFF. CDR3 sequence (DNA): TGTGCCAGCAGCCAGGGGGTTCGTCGGAACACTGAAGCTTTCTTT.